The clone carrying this T cell receptor (beta chain) was counted once. Its specificity is not known. V was pared by 4 bases and J by 7 bases, with 7 bases of the junction left unmatched. The CDR3 contains 15 residues. Germline lookup yields CDR1 SGDLS and CDR2 YYNGEE. The data derive from a study of shared clonotypes between healthy human individuals. General observations from the study: Memory subsets generally showed lower estimated richness than naive subsets. Clonotypes shared by all four donors outscored non-shared clonotypes in generation probability. The study's rarefaction showed incomplete sorted-subset sequencing despite large depth.

The data were produced by immunoSEQ multiplex PCR, yet TCRdb's version contains in-frame clones alone and is incomplete. This sample carries hundreds of thousands of clones, about 96% of them seen once, and the ten largest clones take roughly 0.12%. Selected positively for CCR7 and CD45RO-negative, naive CD8 cells excluded terminally differentiated effector memory CD45RA+ cells. The sample comprised naive CD8+ T cells sorted from blood. The TCR sequence derives from a woman in her 30s in good health. The chain joins TRBV9 to TRBJ1-4; 10 bases are a match to TRBD1. CDR3 in amino acids: CASSPRTGGAEKLFF. For the CDR3, the DNA is TGTGCCAGCAGCCCCAGGACAGGGGGAGCTGAAAAACTGTTTTTT. Full variable domain (missing parts from reference TRBV9 and TRBJ1-4): DSGVTQTPKHLITATGQRVTLRCSPRSGDLSVYWYQQSLDQGLQFLIQYYNGEERAKGNILERFSAQQFPDLHSELNLSSLELGDSALYFCASSPRTGGAEKLFFGSGTQLSVL.